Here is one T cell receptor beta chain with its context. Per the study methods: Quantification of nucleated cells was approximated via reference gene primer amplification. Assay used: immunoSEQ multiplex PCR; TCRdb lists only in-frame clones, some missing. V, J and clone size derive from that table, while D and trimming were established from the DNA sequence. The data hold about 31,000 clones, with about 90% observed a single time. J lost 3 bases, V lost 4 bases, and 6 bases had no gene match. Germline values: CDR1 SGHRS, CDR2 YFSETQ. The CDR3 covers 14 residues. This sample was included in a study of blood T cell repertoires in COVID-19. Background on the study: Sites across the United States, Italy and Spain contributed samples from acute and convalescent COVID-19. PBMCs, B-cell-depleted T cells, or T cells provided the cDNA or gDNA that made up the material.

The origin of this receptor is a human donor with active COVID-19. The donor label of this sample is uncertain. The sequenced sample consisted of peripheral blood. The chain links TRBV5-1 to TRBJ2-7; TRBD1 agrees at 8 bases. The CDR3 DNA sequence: TGCGCCAGCAGCAAGGGACAGGCAGACTACGAGCAGTACTTC. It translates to CASSKGQADYEQYF. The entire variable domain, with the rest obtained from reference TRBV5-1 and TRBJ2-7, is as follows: KAGVTQTPRYLIKTRGQQVTLSCSPISGHRSVSWYQQTPGQGLQFLFEYFSETQRNKGNFPGRFSGRQFSNSRSEMNVSTLELGDSALYLCASSKGQADYEQYFGPGTRLTVT.